This is a list of T cell receptor beta chains from one sample in a study of blood T cell repertoires in COVID-19. TCRdb keeps only in-frame clones here, not all; method: immunoSEQ multiplex PCR. The sample lists about 59,000 clones, more than 80% occurring once. The sample consisted of peripheral blood. The receptors come from a man aged 55 to 69 with COVID-19, enrolled during active disease. CDR3s include the opening cysteine and the closing phenylalanine or tryptophan. The size field is filled for only some rows; it gives once, few, many or a size class.

j_gene | abundance | v_gene | CDR3aa
TRBJ1-4 | - | TRBV6-5 | CASSSWGSNEKLFF
TRBJ2-7 | - | TRBV5-1 | CASSPDGTRTYEQYF
TRBJ1-5 | few | TRBV6-1 | CASSERGLTEAGPQHF
TRBJ2-5 | - | TRBV2 | CASSDAGGSLQETQYF
TRBJ2-5 | - | TRBV19 | CASSIVASGGETQYF
TRBJ1-5 | - | TRBV29-1 | CSVGQLNQPQHF
TRBJ2-1 | - | TRBV27 | CASSRTENEQFF
TRBJ2-2 | - | TRBV5-5 | CASSLGTGFGGELFF
TRBJ2-5 | - | TRBV19 | CASSIEAGVRWETQYF
TRBJ1-1 | - | TRBV29-1 | CSVVTRGAGTEAFF
TRBJ2-7 | - | TRBV30 | CAWSGGLAGYEQYF
TRBJ1-6 | - | TRBV4-3 | CASSQDLRGSPLHF
TRBJ2-2 | - | TRBV9 | CASSLGLAGGTGELFF
TRBJ2-7 | - | TRBV13 | CASSLGEYEQYF
TRBJ2-2 | once | TRBV7-2 | CASRMRGNTGELFF
TRBJ2-2 | - | TRBV9 | CASSVRGRDTGELFF
TRBJ1-6 | - | TRBV7-2 | CASSEQTVQGSPLHF
TRBJ1-1 | - | TRBV2 | CASRSRDRAKVMRYTEAFF
TRBJ1-1 | - | TRBV19 | CASRGLGTGGWDTEAFF
TRBJ2-5 | - | TRBV7-2 | CASSLSYQETQYF
TRBJ2-1 | - | TRBV6-5 | CASSYSSGGYNEQFF
TRBJ1-1 | - | TRBV5-1 | CASSFAGNTEAFF
TRBJ1-6 | - | TRBV2 | CASSLGQGNSPLHF
TRBJ2-2 | - | TRBV27 | CASSSGQYTGELFF
TRBJ1-2 | - | TRBV5-1 | CASSLGGGYTF
TRBJ1-5 | - | TRBV12-5 | CARGRDSSNQPQHF
TRBJ1-6 | - | TRBV3-1/TRBV3-2 | CASSQVRAQGYSPLHF